The entry below describes one T cell receptor beta chain. The antigen this receptor binds is unknown. No base quality values were provided; no much bigger clone lies one nucleotide off. A case-control design nested within a healthcare worker cohort in London, UK, was used, with weekly nasopharyngeal swab PCR tests and blood sampling performed. Healthcare workers were recruited during the week of the UK lockdown, between 23 and 31 March 2020, and followed weekly for up to about 15 weeks. CDR1 and CDR2 were assigned from the germline V gene as SGHRS and YFSETQ. Trimming removed 0 bases from V and 10 bases from J, leaving 17 bases between the germline ends. The CDR3, from cysteine to phenylalanine, totals 14 residues. Just the 42-base CDR3 DNA is kept, in frame starting at base 1. Receptor amplification or capture employed 5' RACE. The sample was run on a NextSeq 500. In the TCR library protocol, unique molecular identifiers were attached to individual cDNA molecules to correct for PCR bias and sequencing error. Sequencing covered both TCR alpha and beta chains, and within each sample the abundances of alpha and beta sequences were tightly co-correlated. Concerning the study's data processing: V gene, J gene and CDR3 annotation of TCR sequences was performed with Decombinator V4. TCRs were defined as expanded if a significant change between any two time points was detected under a Poisson model with p below 0.0001. TCR abundances were normalised to the total number of TCRs sequenced per sample and expressed as counts per million. TRAV1-2 paired with TRAJ12, TRAJ20 or TRAJ33 defined MAIT TCRs, while TRAV10 paired with TRAJ18 defined iNKT TCRs. VDJdb, accessed 1 November 2021, was searched for CMV, EBV and SARS-CoV-2 annotated TCRs, excluding TCRs annotated for multiple antigens. TCRdb redid the processing of the public reads, applying fastp at Q25 and MiXCR, and retained in-frame beta chains. Each record represents a unique CDR3 protein, reported with the most common genes and DNA among its rows. The V and J calls were not made by the authors but by TCRdb's processing. The sample table records 45,000 to 60,000 distinct CDR3 sequences; approximately 10% of these occur just once. More than 3% of the sample is held by the ten biggest clonotypes.

The data originate from a study of early T cells in non-severe SARS-CoV-2 infection (dated by TCRdb to the early 2020s). Regarding the complete study: Bulk RNA from unsorted whole blood was used for TCR sequencing, so alpha and beta chains could not be paired. The paper's findings and limits, for the study overall: Matching against VDJdb was skewed toward anti-spike CD8 responses, likely underestimated virus-specific expansions, and missed private and CD4 specificities.

The chain employs TRBV5-1 and TRBJ2-7; no confident D gene assignment can be made. The material was whole blood, obtained at baseline. The clonotype originates from an adult who was a healthcare worker with PCR-confirmed SARS-CoV-2 infection or an uninfected control (not recorded which). The CDR3 protein: CASSLEPATRFQYF. In nucleotides, the sequence is TGCGCCAGCAGCTTGGAGCCAGCGACAAGATTTCAGTACTTC.